The TCR beta chain described here comes from a study of OX40 agonist ivuxolimab in advanced cancers. Study overall: It was ivuxolimab, an agonistic anti-OX40 (CD134) antibody, that patients were treated with. Three patients got partial responses; one had hepatocellular carcinoma and two had cutaneous melanoma. It was permissible to have had prior anti-PD-1, anti-PD-L1 or anti-CTLA-4 therapy, and around 43% had some.

As regards this clone: Its antigen is currently unknown.

Study conclusions and caveats: CD4+ and CD8+ T cells in blood underwent clonal expansion by week 6 at 0.1 to 3.0 mg/kg.

Clones were read by immunoSEQ multiplex PCR, and TCRdb kept only the in-frame ones, dropping some. This sample has 40,000 or so clones, with about 86% found just once. The CDR3 loop spans 16 amino acids. V dropped 5 bases and J dropped 4; count of bases not matched to a gene: 6. The germline gives CDR1 SEHNR, CDR2 FQNEAQ (reference sequence). The sequence derives from an adult with an advanced solid tumor such as melanoma, head and neck, liver or kidney cancer. Sequencing used CD4+ or CD8+ T cells sorted from blood, obtained in a trial of the OX40 agonist ivuxolimab. This chain uses TRBV7-9 with TRBJ2-1; 12 bases are shared with TRBD2. The CDR3 DNA reads TGTGCCAGCAGCCAGACTAGCGGGAGTATATACAATGAGCAGTTCTTC. Protein: CASSQTSGSIYNEQFF.